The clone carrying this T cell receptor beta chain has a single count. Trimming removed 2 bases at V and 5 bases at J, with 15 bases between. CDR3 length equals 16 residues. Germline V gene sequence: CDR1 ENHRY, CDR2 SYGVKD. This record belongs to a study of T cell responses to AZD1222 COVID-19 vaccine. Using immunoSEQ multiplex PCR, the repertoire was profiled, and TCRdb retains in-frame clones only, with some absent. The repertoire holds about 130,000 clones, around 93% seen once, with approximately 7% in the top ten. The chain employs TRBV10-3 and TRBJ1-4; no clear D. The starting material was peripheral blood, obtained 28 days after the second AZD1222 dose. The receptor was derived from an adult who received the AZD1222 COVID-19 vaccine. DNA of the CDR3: TGTGCCATCAGTGAGAGTTTGTCGACTCAAAATGAAAAACTGTTTTTT. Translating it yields CAISESLSTQNEKLFF.